This TCR beta chain was sequenced during a study of T cell responses to AZD1222 COVID-19 vaccine. For the study at large: Pooling was applied to second doses at about 4 or about 12 weeks. Study findings and constraints: A reported finding is that nearly half of spike-specific TCRs target unmutated variant regions.

Profiled with immunoSEQ multiplex PCR; TCRdb holds only in-frame clones, not every one. The sample shows 120,000 to 150,000 clones, around 91% of them seen only once. Germline CDR1 SGHRS, CDR2 YFSETQ. Losses at the gene ends were 2 bases for V and 4 bases for J; bases not matched to a gene: 2. This CDR3 region has 15 residues. Regarding this clone: As yet, its antigen is unknown.

This clonotype was sampled from an adult in good health. The chain carries TRBV5-1 and TRBJ2-2; 10 nucleotides match TRBD2. Material: peripheral blood, obtained on day 0 of AZD1222 vaccination. CDR3 protein: CASSFRTSGTGELFF. The CDR3 coding sequence is TGCGCCAGCAGCTTCCGGACTAGCGGCACCGGGGAGCTGTTTTTT.